These 17 T cell receptor beta chains were sequenced from one sample in a study of cytomegalovirus exposure and HLA in healthy donors. PCR amplification relied on 60 Vbeta primers (plus 13 Jbeta primers). The method was immunoSEQ multiplex PCR; TCRdb's version includes in-frame clones alone and lacks a portion of them. The sample yields about 120,000 clones, 74% seen once. The specimen sequenced was PBMCs. The receptors originated from a man aged 35 to 55 in good health and CMV-seropositive.

This clone was seen just once. This chain connects TRBV5-1 to TRBJ2-6; weak D call: TRBD1 (6 bases). Germline V gives CDR1 SGHRS, CDR2 YFSETQ. The length of the CDR3 is 15 residues. V was pared by 0 bases and J by 2 bases, with 6 bases between. The chain's CDR3 is CASSLEGAGANVLTF. Written as DNA, the CDR3 is TGCGCCAGCAGCTTGGAGGGGGCTGGGGCCAACGTCCTGACTTTC.

J is TRBJ2-1 and V is TRBV29-1; 7 bases agree with TRBD2. CDR1 and CDR2 from the germline V gene are SQVTM and ANQGSEA. This CDR3 spans 12 amino acids. V shed 6 bases and J 2 bases; nucleotides not matched to a gene: 1. The CDR3 DNA reads TGCAGCGTCAGCGGGACCTACAATGAGCAGTTCTTC. Protein: CSVSGTYNEQFF.

V is TRBV19 and J is TRBJ2-2; D not certain. CDR3 size: 14 residues. V shed 1 base and J shed 3 bases, with 6 bases lying between them. Germline V gene lookup returns CDR1 LNHDA and CDR2 SQIVND (reference sequence). CDR3 sequence: CASSIGLYTGELFF. The CDR3 bases are TGTGCCAGTAGTATAGGTCTATACACCGGGGAGCTGTTTTTT. The variable domain in full, with the rest retrieved from reference TRBV19 and TRBJ2-2, is DGGITQSPKYLFRKEGQNVTLSCEQNLNHDAMYWYRQDPGQGLRLIYYSQIVNDFQKGDIAEGYSVSREKKESFPLTVTSAQKNPTAFYLCASSIGLYTGELFFGEGSRLTVL.

V usage is TRBV25-1 and J usage is TRBJ1-4; D may be TRBD1 (6 bases). Germline V CDR1 and CDR2: MGHDK, SYGVNS. The CDR3 contains 14 residues. Between the trimmed V and J ends, which lost 4 bases and 3 bases, there was a span of 9 bases. CDR3 region: CASSVSGANEKLFF. CDR3 in DNA: TGTGCCAGCAGTGTTTCAGGGGCTAATGAAAAACTGTTTTTT.

This chain links TRBV6-1 with TRBJ1-1; possible D gene TRBD1, 5 bases. V was clipped by 8 bases and J by 7 bases, with 14 bases between them. Germline CDR1 and CDR2: MNHNS and SASEGT. This CDR3 region has 12 residues. CDR3 amino acids: CASGAGRDEAFF. The CDR3 coding sequence is TGTGCCAGCGGCGCAGGGAGGGATGAAGCTTTCTTT.

The chain couples TRBV30 to TRBJ2-7, with TRBD1 as a possible D gene (6 bases). The germline CDR1 and CDR2 sequences are GTSNPN and SVGIG (reference sequence). This CDR3 has 14 residues. V shed 2 bases and J shed 3 bases, with 14 bases lying between them. The CDR3 region is CAWSTLGQNYEQYF. The CDR3 DNA reads TGTGCCTGGAGTACCCTAGGACAGAACTACGAGCAGTACTTC.

The chain has TRBV29-1 and TRBJ2-5; D unresolved. Germline CDR1 SQVTM, CDR2 ANQGSEA. The CDR3 has 11 residues. The germline V and J ends were trimmed by 5 bases and 5 bases, with 9 bases remaining between them. CDR3 DNA: TGCAGCGTTAGAATGGGCGAGACCCAGTACTTC. It yields the protein CSVRMGETQYF.

The gene calls are TRBV13 and TRBJ2-7, with 7 bases aligning to TRBD1. V lost 6 bases to trimming and J lost 6 bases; unmatched junction nucleotides: 5. Germline V gives CDR1 PRHDT, CDR2 FYEKMQ (reference sequence). The CDR3 is 12 amino acids. This chain's CDR3 is CASRLTGAEQYF. CDR3 nucleotides: TGTGCCAGCAGACTTACAGGGGCCGAGCAGTACTTC.

The chain links TRBV9 to TRBJ2-7, with D possibly being TRBD2 (6 bases). The length of the CDR3 is 15 residues. Germline V gene lookup returns CDR1 SGDLS and CDR2 YYNGEE. The V and J ends lost 3 bases and 6 bases respectively, with 19 bases between them. For the CDR3, the DNA is TGTGCCAGCAGCGCAGAGACGGGGACTTTTGTCGAGCAGTACTTC. Protein product: CASSAETGTFVEQYF.

The chain couples TRBV5-1 to TRBJ2-1, with D possibly TRBD2 on 6 matching bases. The V end lost 5 bases, the J end lost 4 bases, and 16 bases lay between the germline ends. This CDR3 is 15 amino acids long. The germline gives CDR1 SGHRS, CDR2 YFSETQ. The DNA of the CDR3 is TGCGCCAGCAGTCCCCGGGACTCCGGTTACAATGAGCAGTTCTTC. It encodes CASSPRDSGYNEQFF. Using reference TRBV5-1 and TRBJ2-1 for the parts outside the CDR3, the full variable domain is KAGVTQTPRYLIKTRGQQVTLSCSPISGHRSVSWYQQTPGQGLQFLFEYFSETQRNKGNFPGRFSGRQFSNSRSEMNVSTLELGDSALYLCASSPRDSGYNEQFFGPGTRLTVL.

The rearrangement uses TRBV9 and TRBJ2-3; 7 bases are a match to TRBD2. V was pared by 0 bases and J by 2 bases, with 6 bases of the junction left unmatched. In germline, CDR1 is SGDLS, CDR2 YYNGEE. This CDR3 comprises 16 residues. The CDR3 loop is CASSVGAGELTDTQYF. CDR3 nucleotide sequence: TGTGCCAGCAGCGTAGGGGCGGGGGAACTCACAGATACGCAGTATTTT.

This chain connects TRBV5-6 to TRBJ2-3; D not certain. Germline V gives CDR1 SGHDT, CDR2 YYEEEE. The V and J ends lost 4 bases and 2 bases respectively, with 5 bases between them. This CDR3 has 12 amino acids. The CDR3 sequence is CASSHTTDTQYF. CDR3 DNA: TGTGCCAGCAGCCACACCACAGATACGCAGTATTTT.

The chain is built from TRBV5-4 and TRBJ2-3; no definite D call. Per the germline V gene, CDR1 is SGHNT and CDR2 is YYREEE (reference sequence). The CDR3 is 12 amino acids. V lost 2 bases, J lost 1 base, and 2 bases lay in between. The CDR3 nucleotides are TGTGCCAGCAGCTTCGGCACAGATACGCAGTATTTT. This gives the protein CASSFGTDTQYF.

V gene TRBV5-1 combines with J gene TRBJ1-3, with unresolved D. Germline CDR1 is SGHRS and CDR2 is YFSETQ. The CDR3 length is 13 residues. V was cut by 5 bases and J by 3 bases, with 9 bases left in between. The DNA of the CDR3 is TGCGCCAGCAGTTTTGACAATGGAAACACCATATATTTT. It encodes CASSFDNGNTIYF.

The gene calls are TRBV6-6 and TRBJ2-3; TRBD2 might be the D (6 bases). This CDR3 is built from 11 residues. Germline CDR1 and CDR2: MNHNY and SVGAGI (reference sequence). V was pared by 8 bases and J by 6 bases, with 9 bases between. As DNA, the CDR3 is TGTGCCAGCGTTGCGGGGGATACGCAGTATTTT. It encodes CASVAGDTQYF.

This chain joins TRBV28 and TRBJ2-1, with 10 bases lining up with TRBD2. The trim removed 4 bases at V and 10 bases at J, leaving 10 bases unmatched. The CDR3 is made up of 15 amino acids. The germline V gene has CDR1 MDHEN and CDR2 SYDVKM. The chain's CDR3 is CASSSGLATRREQFF. CDR3 DNA sequence: TGTGCCAGCAGTTCGGGACTAGCGACTCGAAGGGAGCAGTTCTTC.

This chain uses TRBV19 with TRBJ2-2; D remains ambiguous. Looked up from germline, CDR1 is LNHDA and CDR2 is SQIVND (reference sequence). There are 15 residues in the CDR3. Trimming removed 4 bases at V and 6 bases at J, with 15 bases between. CDR3 bases: TGTGCCAGTAGTAGGCCCCTGCGGCGCGCCGGGGAGCTGTTTTTT. It codes for CASSRPLRRAGELFF.